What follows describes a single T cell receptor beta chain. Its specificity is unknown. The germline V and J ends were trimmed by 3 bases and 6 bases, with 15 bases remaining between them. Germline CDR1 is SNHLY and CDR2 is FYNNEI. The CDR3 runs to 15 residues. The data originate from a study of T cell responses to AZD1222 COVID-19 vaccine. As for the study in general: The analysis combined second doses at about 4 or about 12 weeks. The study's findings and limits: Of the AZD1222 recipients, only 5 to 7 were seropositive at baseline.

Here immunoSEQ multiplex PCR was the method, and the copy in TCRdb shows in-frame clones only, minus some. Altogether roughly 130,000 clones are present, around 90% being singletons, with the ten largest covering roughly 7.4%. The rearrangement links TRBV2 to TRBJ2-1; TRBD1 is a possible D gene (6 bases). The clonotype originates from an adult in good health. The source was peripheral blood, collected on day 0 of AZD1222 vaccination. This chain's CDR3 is CASSEGDIIGNEQFF. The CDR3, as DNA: TGTGCCAGCAGTGAGGGGGACATAATCGGCAATGAGCAGTTCTTC.